This T cell receptor beta chain was identified during a study of blood T cell repertoires in COVID-19. On the study more broadly: Specimens from acute and convalescent COVID-19 originated in the United States, Italy and Spain. Nucleic acid was either cDNA or gDNA, and it came from T cells, B-cell-depleted T cells, or PBMCs.

The CDR3 consists of 11 residues. Trimming cost V 4 bases and J 0 bases, with 4 bases left between them. Per the germline V gene, CDR1 is SQVTM and CDR2 is ANQGSEA. Seattle-derived patients entered the study during active infection and were followed longitudinally. In the original processing: Amplifying reference gene primers gave estimates of nucleated cell counts. Clones were read by immunoSEQ multiplex PCR, and TCRdb kept only the in-frame ones, dropping some. That table is the source of V, J and clone size, and D and trimming were worked out from the DNA. The sample holds about 300,000 clones, just over 90% seen once.

This sequence originates from a woman aged 25-40 years with COVID-19, enrolled during active disease. This rearrangement joins TRBV29-1 to TRBJ2-7; no firm D call. Sequencing was carried out using peripheral blood. The CDR3, as DNA: TGCAGCGTTGGTAGCTCCTACGAGCAGTACTTC. As protein: CSVGSSYEQYF.